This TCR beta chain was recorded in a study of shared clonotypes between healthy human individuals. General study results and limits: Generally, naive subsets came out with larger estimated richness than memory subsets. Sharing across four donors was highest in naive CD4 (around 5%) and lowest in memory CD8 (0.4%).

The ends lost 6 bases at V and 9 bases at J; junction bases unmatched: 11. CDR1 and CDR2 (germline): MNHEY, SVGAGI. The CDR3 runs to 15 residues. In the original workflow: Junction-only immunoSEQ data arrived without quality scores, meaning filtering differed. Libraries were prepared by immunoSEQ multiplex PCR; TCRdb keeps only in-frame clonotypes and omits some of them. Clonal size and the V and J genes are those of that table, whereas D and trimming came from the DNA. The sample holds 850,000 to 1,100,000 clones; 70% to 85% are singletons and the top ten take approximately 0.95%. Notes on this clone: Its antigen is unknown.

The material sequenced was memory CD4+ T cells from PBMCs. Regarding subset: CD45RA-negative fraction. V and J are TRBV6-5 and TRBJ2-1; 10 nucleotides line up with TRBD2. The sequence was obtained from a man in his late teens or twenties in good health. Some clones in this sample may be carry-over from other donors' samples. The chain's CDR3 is CASRPPGTSAGEQFF. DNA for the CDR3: TGTGCCAGCAGGCCTCCCGGGACTAGCGCCGGTGAGCAGTTCTTC.